This TCR beta chain is drawn from a study of cytomegalovirus exposure and HLA in healthy donors. Study information: In an earlier analysis, 90 million to 120 million unique TCR beta sequences were found from some 170 million T cells.

Comment on this clone: Its antigen is currently unknown.

Per the germline V gene, CDR1 is SGHRS and CDR2 is YFSETQ. CDR3 length: 16 residues. V was clipped by 3 bases and J by 0 bases, with 16 bases between them. Whole-study findings and limits: Presence/absence analyses supposed approximately even sequencing depth among donors.

PCR primers comprised 60 Vbeta and 13 Jbeta primers. Measured with immunoSEQ multiplex PCR; TCRdb has only the in-frame clones, and not every one. The listing contains some 120,000 clones. The sequence was obtained from a man between 40 and 49 years old in good health and CMV-seropositive. The chain uses TRBV5-1 and TRBJ2-7; a weak D match, TRBD2 (6 bases). Sequenced material: PBMCs. CDR3 protein: CASSWGTATFSYEQYF. CDR3 in DNA: TGCGCCAGCAGCTGGGGGACTGCCACCTTCTCCTACGAGCAGTACTTC.